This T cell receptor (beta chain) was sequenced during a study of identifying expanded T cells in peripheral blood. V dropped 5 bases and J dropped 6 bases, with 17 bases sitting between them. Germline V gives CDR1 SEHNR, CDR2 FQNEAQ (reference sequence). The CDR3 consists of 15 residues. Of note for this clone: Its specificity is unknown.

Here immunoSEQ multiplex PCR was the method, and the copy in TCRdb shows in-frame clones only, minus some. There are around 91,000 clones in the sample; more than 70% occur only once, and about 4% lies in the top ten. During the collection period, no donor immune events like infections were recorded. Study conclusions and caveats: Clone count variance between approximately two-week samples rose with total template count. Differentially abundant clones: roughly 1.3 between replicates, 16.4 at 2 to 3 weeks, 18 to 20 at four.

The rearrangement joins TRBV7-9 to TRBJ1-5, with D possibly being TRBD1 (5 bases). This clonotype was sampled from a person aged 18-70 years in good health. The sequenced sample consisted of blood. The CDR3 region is CASSRSGAATQPQHF. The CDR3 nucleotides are TGTGCCAGCAGCCGCTCCGGGGCGGCGACTCAGCCCCAGCATTTT.